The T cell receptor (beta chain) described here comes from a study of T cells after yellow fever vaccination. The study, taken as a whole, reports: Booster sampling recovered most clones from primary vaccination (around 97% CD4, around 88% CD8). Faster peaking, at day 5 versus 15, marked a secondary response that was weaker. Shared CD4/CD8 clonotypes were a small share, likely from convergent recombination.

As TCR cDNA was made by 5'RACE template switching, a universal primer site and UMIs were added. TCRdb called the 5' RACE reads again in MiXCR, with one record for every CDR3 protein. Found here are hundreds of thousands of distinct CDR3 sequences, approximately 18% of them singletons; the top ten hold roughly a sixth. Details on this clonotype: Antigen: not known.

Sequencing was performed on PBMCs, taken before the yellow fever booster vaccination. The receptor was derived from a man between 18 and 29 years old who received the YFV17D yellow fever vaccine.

CDR3 sequence reads: CASSDFRTATDTQYF. CDR3 DNA sequence: TGTGCCAGCAGTGATTTTAGGACAGCCACAGATACGCAGTATTTT. This rearrangement joins TRBV6-1 to TRBJ2-3; D is perhaps TRBD1 (6 bases). Trimming pared 3 bases from V and 2 bases from J, leaving 12 bases between. CDR1 is MNHNS and CDR2 is SASEGT in the germline V gene. CDR3 length equals 15 residues.